The clone carrying this TCR beta chain was seen a few times. Its antigen remains unknown. Lactation, pregnancy, other autoimmune disease or uncontrolled infection led to exclusion of patients. What was amplified from RNA transcripts were TCR beta CDR3 regions. First-round RT-PCR with HTBI primers amplified the TCR CDR3 region. MiXCR, applied by TCRdb to the multiplex PCR reads, yields one record per CDR3 protein. The sample consists of about 600,000 distinct CDR3 sequences, about a sixth of them appearing once. The data were taken from a study of T cells in Graves' hyperthyroidism and ophthalmopathy. Study observations and caveats: Clonotypes that were expanded in thyroid above 0.001 mostly appeared in blood too. From stable hyperthyroidism, ophthalmopathy was separated by a 13 V-J model.

Sequenced sample: blood. This TCR derives from a woman aged 40-49 years with Graves' ophthalmopathy.

The DNA for the CDR3 is TGTGCCAGCAGTACCCCCGGCAGGGAGGGCGAGCAGTACTTC. As protein: CASSTPGREGEQYF. The rearrangement uses TRBV5-6 and TRBJ2-7; 7 nucleotides match TRBD2. Germline trimming cut 5 bases from V and 6 bases from J; bases unmatched to any gene: 11. The CDR3 is made up of 14 amino acids. Germline CDR1 reads SGHDT; CDR2 reads YYEEEE.